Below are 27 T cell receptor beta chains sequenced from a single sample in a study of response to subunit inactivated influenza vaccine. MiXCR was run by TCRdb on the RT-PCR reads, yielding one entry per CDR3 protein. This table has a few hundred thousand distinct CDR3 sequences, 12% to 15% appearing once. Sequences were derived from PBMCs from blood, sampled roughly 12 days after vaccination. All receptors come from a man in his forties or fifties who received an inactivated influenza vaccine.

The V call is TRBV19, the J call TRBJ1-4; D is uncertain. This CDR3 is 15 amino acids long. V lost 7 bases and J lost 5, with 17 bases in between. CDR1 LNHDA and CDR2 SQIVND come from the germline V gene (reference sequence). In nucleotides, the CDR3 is TGTGCCAGTACCCCCTCCCGGGGAATGAATGAAAAACTGTTTTTT. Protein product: CASTPSRGMNEKLFF.

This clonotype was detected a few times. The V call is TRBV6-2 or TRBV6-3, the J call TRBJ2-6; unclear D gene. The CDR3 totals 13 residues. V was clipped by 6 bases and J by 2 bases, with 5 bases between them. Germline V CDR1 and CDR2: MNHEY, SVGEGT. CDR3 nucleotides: TGTGCCAGCAGGCATACTGGGGCCAACGTCCTGACTTTC. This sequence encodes CASRHTGANVLTF.

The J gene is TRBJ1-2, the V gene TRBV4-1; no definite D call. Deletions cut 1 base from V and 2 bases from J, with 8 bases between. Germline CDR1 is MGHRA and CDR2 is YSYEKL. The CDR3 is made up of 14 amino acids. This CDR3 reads CASSQAFDNYGYTF. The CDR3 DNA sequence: TGCGCCAGCAGCCAAGCCTTCGACAACTATGGCTACACCTTC.

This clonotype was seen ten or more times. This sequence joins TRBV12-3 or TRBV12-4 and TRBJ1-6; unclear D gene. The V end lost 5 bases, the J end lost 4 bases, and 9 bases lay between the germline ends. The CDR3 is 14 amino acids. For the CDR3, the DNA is TGTGCCAGCAGTCCCGACACGTATAATTCACCCCTCCACTTT. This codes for CASSPDTYNSPLHF.

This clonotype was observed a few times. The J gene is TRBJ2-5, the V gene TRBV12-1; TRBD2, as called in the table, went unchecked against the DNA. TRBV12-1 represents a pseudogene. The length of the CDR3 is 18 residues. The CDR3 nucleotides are TGTGCCAGCAGCTTTGACGGACTAGCGGGAGAGTGGCAAGAGACCCAGTACTTC. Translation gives CASSFDGLAGEWQETQYF.

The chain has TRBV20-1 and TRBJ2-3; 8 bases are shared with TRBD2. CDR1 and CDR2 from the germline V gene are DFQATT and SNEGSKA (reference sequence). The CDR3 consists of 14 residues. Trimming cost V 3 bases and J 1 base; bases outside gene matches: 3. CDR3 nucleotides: TGCAGTGCTAGCGGGAGGGCCGGCACAGATACGCAGTATTTT. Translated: CSASGRAGTDTQYF.

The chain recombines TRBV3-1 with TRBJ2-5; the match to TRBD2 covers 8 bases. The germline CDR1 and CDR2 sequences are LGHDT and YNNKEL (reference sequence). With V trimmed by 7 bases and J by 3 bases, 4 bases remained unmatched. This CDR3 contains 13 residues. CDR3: CASIGTRKETQYF. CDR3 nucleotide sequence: TGTGCCAGCATTGGGACTAGGAAAGAGACCCAGTACTTC.

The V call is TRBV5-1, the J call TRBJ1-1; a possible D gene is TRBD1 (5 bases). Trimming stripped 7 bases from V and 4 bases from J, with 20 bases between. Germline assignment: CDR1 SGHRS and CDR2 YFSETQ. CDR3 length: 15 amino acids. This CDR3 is CASLRDPRKGTEAFF. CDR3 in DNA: TGCGCCAGCCTCCGGGACCCCCGAAAGGGCACTGAAGCTTTCTTT.

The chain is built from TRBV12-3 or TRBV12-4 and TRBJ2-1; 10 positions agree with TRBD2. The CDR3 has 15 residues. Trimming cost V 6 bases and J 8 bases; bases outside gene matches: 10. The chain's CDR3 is CASSHPSGSGYEQFF. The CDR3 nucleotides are TGTGCCAGCAGCCATCCTAGCGGGAGTGGGTATGAGCAGTTCTTC.

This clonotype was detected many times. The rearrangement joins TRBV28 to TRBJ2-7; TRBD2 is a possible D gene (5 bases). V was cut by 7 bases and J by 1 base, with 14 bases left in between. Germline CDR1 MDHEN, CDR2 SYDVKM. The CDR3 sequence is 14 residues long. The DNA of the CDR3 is TGTGCCAGCATGTCGTCTAGCCGGTCCTACGAGCAGTACTTC. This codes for CASMSSSRSYEQYF.

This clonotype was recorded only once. The CDR3 DNA is TGTGCCAGCAGCGTTGCCGGGACTAGCGGGATGAACGAGCAGTACTTC. The encoded protein is CASSVAGTSGMNEQYF. The chain links TRBV9 to TRBJ2-7, with 13 positions matching TRBD2. This CDR3 comprises 16 residues. V was pared by 2 bases and J by 5 bases, with 7 bases of the junction left unmatched. Looked up from germline, CDR1 is SGDLS and CDR2 is YYNGEE.

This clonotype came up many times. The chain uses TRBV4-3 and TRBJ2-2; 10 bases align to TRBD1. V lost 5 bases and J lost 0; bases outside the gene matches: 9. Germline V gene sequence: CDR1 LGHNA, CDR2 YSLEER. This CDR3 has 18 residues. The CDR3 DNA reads TGCGCCAGCAGCTTCAAGGGTGGGACAGGGGCGAACACCGGGGAGCTGTTTTTT. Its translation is CASSFKGGTGANTGELFF.

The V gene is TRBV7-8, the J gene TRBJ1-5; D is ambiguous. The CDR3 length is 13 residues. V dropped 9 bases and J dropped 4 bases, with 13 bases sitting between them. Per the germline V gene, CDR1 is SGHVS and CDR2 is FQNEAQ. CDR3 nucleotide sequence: TGTGCCAGTGTCAGCAGCTTAAATCAGCCCCAGCATTTT. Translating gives CASVSSLNQPQHF.

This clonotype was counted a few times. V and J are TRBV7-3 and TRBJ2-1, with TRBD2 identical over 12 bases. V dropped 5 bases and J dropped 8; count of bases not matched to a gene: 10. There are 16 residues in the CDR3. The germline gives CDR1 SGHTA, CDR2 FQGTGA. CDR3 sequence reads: CASSPSTSGRSDEQFF. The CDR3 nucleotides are TGTGCCAGCAGCCCATCTACTAGCGGGAGGTCCGATGAGCAGTTCTTC.

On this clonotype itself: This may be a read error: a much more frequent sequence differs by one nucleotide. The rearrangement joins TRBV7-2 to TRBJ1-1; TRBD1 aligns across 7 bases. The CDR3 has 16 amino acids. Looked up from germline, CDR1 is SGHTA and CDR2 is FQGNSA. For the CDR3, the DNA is TGTGCCAGCAGCTTAATCGGCCCAGGGGGGAACACTGATGCTTTCTTT. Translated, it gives CASSLIGPGGNTDAFF.

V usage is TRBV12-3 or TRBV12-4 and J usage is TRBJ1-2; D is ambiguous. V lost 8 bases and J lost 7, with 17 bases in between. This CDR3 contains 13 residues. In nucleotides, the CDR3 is TGTGCCAGCGCAGACCTTCGATGGGGTGGCTACACCTTC. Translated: CASADLRWGGYTF.

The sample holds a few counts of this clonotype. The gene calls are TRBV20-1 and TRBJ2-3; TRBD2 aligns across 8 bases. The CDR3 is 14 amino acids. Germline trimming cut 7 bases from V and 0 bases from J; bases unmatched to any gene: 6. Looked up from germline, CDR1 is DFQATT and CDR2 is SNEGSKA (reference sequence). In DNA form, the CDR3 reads TGCAGTGTGAAACTAGCGGTTAGCACAGATACGCAGTATTTT. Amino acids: CSVKLAVSTDTQYF.

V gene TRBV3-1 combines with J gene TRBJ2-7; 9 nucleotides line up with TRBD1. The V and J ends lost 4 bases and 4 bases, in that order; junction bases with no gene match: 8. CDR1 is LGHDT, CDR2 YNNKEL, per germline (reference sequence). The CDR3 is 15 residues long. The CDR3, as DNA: TGTGCCAGCAGCCTATCGGACAGGGGTGGATACGAGCAGTACTTC. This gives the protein CASSLSDRGGYEQYF.

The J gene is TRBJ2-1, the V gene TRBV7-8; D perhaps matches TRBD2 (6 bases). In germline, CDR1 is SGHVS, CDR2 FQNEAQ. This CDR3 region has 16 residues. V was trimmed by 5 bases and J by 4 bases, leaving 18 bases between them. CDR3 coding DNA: TGTGCCAGCAGCCCTTACCGGGACTTCTCTTACAATGAGCAGTTCTTC. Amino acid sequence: CASSPYRDFSYNEQFF.

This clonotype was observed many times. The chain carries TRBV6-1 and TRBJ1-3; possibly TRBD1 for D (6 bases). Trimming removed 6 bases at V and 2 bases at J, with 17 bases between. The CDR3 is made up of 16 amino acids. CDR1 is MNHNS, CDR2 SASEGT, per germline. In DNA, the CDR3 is TGTGCCAGCAGCAGAAGACAGGCAGCCACTGGAAACACCATATATTTT. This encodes CASSRRQAATGNTIYF.

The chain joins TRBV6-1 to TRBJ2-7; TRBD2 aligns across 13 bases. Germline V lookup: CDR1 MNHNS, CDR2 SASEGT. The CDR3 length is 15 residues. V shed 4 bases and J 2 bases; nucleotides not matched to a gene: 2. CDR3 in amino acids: CASSGGLAGAYEQYF. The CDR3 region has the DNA TGTGCCAGCAGTGGAGGACTAGCGGGGGCCTACGAGCAGTACTTC.

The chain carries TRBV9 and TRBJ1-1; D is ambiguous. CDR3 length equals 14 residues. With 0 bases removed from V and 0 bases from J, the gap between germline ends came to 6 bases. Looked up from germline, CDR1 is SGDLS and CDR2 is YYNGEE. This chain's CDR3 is CASSVAGLNTEAFF. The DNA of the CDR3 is TGTGCCAGCAGCGTAGCCGGGTTGAACACTGAAGCTTTCTTT.

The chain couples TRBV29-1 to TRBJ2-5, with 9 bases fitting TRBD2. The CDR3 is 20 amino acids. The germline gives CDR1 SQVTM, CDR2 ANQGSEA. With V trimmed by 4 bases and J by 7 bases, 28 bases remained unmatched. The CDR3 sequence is CSVASPHLSGGPRLPGTQYF. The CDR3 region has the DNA TGCAGCGTTGCCTCACCACACTTGAGCGGGGGGCCCCGGCTCCCTGGGACCCAGTACTTC. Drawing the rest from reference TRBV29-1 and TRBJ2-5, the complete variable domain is SAVISQKPSRDICQRGTSLTIQCQVDSQVTMMFWYRQQPGQSLTLIATANQGSEATYESGFVIDKFPISRPNLTFSTLTVSNMSPEDSSIYLCSVASPHLSGGPRLPGTQYFGPGTRLLVL.

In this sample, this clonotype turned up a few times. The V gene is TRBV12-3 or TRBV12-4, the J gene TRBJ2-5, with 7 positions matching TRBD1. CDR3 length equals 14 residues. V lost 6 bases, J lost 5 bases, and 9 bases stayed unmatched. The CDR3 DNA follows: TGTGCCAGCAGACAGACAGGGCTGAGGGAGACCCAGTACTTC. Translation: CASRQTGLRETQYF.

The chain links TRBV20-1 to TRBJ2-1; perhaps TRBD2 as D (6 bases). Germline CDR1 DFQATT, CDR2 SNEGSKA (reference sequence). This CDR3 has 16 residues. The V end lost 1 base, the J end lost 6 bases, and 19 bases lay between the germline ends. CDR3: CSARVGPRAGLNEQFF. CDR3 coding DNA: TGCAGTGCTAGAGTCGGCCCTCGTGCGGGGCTCAATGAGCAGTTCTTC.

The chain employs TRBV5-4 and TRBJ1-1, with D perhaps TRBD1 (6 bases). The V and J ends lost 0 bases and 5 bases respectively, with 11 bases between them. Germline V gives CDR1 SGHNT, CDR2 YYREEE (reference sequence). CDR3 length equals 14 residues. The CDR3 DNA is TGTGCCAGCAGCTTGGCGGGGAGGGGGACTGAAGCTTTCTTT. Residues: CASSLAGRGTEAFF.

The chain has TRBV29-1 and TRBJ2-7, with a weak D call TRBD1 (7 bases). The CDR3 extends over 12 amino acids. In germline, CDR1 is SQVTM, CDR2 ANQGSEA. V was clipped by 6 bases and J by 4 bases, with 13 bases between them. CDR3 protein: CSVGGQFYEQYF. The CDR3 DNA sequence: TGCAGCGTGGGGGGACAGTTTTACGAGCAGTACTTC.